This T cell receptor beta chain appears in the sequencing data of a study of T cell clones after liver transplantation. For the study at large: TCRbeta sequencing after a pre-transplant mixed lymphocyte reaction identified graft-donor-reactive clones, later tracked in post-transplant blood. Without induction therapy, subjects received standard immunosuppression until 12-24 months post-transplant.

The ends lost 1 base at V and 4 bases at J; junction bases unmatched: 7. Germline CDR1 and CDR2: SGHVS and FQNEAQ. The CDR3 length is 15 residues. TCRdb keeps only in-frame clones here, not all; method: immunoSEQ multiplex PCR. The sample lists 70,000 to 85,000 clones; around 80% were seen once. The sequence derives from a human donor who received a liver transplant. The sequences come from CD4+ T cells from blood, collected before liver transplant. V usage is TRBV7-8 and J usage is TRBJ2-7, with 7 bases lining up with TRBD2. The CDR3 nucleotides read TGTGCCAGCAGCTTAGGGGAGGGCAGTGGTTACGAGCAGTACTTC. Translated: CASSLGEGSGYEQYF.